Listed below are T cell receptor beta chains from one sample, sequenced in a study of blood T cell repertoires in COVID-19. Profiling relied on immunoSEQ multiplex PCR, and the TCRdb table lists in-frame clones only, not all of them. In the table there are 130,000 to 150,000 clones, about four fifths of which are singletons. Sequences were obtained from peripheral blood. These receptors all stem from a man aged 65-85 years who had recovered from COVID-19. CDR3s include the opening cysteine and the closing phenylalanine or tryptophan. D genes are given only for firm matches. For some rows the clone size is stated as once, few or many, or as a class when expanded; others skip it.

12	TRBJ2-2	.	.	TRBV29-1	TGCAGCGTCCGTCGGGATACCGGGGAGCTGTTTTTT	CSVRRDTGELFF
13	TRBJ2-2	.	.	TRBV3-1/TRBV3-2	TGTGCCAGCAGTCTCTCGAACACCGGGGAGCTGTTTTTT	CASSLSNTGELFF
16	TRBJ2-7	.	.	TRBV4-1	TGCGCCAGCAGCCCGAGAGCGGTGGGTGAAGCCTACGAGCAGTACTTC	CASSPRAVGEAYEQYF
17	TRBJ2-1	.	TRBD2	TRBV4-3	TGCGCCAGCAGCCTAGTCCTAGCGGGAGTGTTGTACAATGAGCAGTTCTTC	CASSLVLAGVLYNEQFF
14	TRBJ1-1	.	.	TRBV6-5	TGTGCCAGCAGTTACTCATCGGGGGGCTCTGAAGCTTTCTTT	CASSYSSGGSEAFF
14	TRBJ2-5	once	.	TRBV7-8	TGTGCCAGCAGCCTTGGTCAGATGCAAGAGACCCAGTACTTC	CASSLGQMQETQYF
16	TRBJ2-7	.	.	TRBV3-1/TRBV3-2	TGTGCCAGCAGCCATGCCGGGCGTTGGGGGGATTACGAGCAGTACTTC	CASSHAGRWGDYEQYF
15	TRBJ2-3	.	.	TRBV7-2	TGTGCCAGCAGCTTGGCTTCCGAGGGCACAGATACGCAGTATTTT	CASSLASEGTDTQYF
16	TRBJ2-4	once	TRBD2	TRBV4-1	TGCGCCAGCAGCCAACCTAGCGGAATAGCCAAAAACATTCAGTACTTC	CASSQPSGIAKNIQYF
18	TRBJ2-6	once	.	TRBV7-9	TGTGCCAGCAGCCCCGGGACAAGCTCACTCTCTGGGGCCAACGTCCTGACTTTC	CASSPGTSSLSGANVLTF
15	TRBJ2-5	.	.	TRBV2	TGTGCCAGCAGTGAGGGGCGGACTGGGAGGGAGACCCAGTACTTC	CASSEGRTGRETQYF
15	TRBJ2-5	.	TRBD2	TRBV12-5	TGTGCTAGTGGTCCCGGGACTAGCGGGAGAGAGACCCAGTACTTC	CASGPGTSGRETQYF
14	TRBJ2-7	once	TRBD2	TRBV11-3	TGTGCCAGCCGTTCCCTAGCGGCCGCCTACGAGCAGTACTTC	CASRSLAAAYEQYF
14	TRBJ2-7	.	.	TRBV14	TGTGCCAGCAGCCATTTAGTCGCAGGGGTAGAGCAGTACTTC	CASSHLVAGVEQYF
14	TRBJ2-1	few	.	TRBV7-2	TGTGCCAGCAGCTTAGGAATGCGGAACAATGAGCAGTTCTTC	CASSLGMRNNEQFF
14	TRBJ2-3	.	.	TRBV10-1	TGCGCCAGCAGTGAGTCGACAGTTCCAGATACGCAGTATTTT	CASSESTVPDTQYF
12	TRBJ1-1	.	.	TRBV6-2/TRBV6-3	TGTGCCAGCAGTTACTCCGTGCAGGAAGCTTTCTTT	CASSYSVQEAFF
14	TRBJ1-5	.	TRBD1	TRBV7-2	TGTGCCAGCAGCAGAGACAGGGAGTTCCAGCCCCAGCATTTT	CASSRDREFQPQHF
17	TRBJ2-1	.	TRBD2	TRBV5-1	TGCGCCAGCAGCTTGGGGCTCAGCGGGACCTCCTACAATGAGCAGTTCTTC	CASSLGLSGTSYNEQFF
16	TRBJ2-7	.	.	TRBV27	TGTGCCAGCAGTCGTTTCCCTACCGGGAGCTCCTACGAGCAGTGCTTC	CASSRFPTGSSYEQCF
16	TRBJ2-2	.	.	TRBV18	TGTGCCAGCTCCTCGCCGCTCCAGCGGAACACCGGGGAGCTGTTTTTT	CASSSPLQRNTGELFF
15	TRBJ2-7	.	.	TRBV7-6	TGTGCCAGCAGCTTAGCTCGGACCAGGGATAACGAGCAGTACTTC	CASSLARTRDNEQYF
16	TRBJ2-2	.	TRBD2	TRBV6-5	TGTGCCAGCAGTTACGGGTTAGCGGGAGTAACCGGGGAGCTGTTTTTT	CASSYGLAGVTGELFF
13	TRBJ2-7	.	.	TRBV14	TGTGCCAGCAGCCGAAATCAGGGTAGCGAGCAGTACTTC	CASSRNQGSEQYF
15	TRBJ1-4	.	TRBD1	TRBV6-5	TGTGCCAGCAGTTACGGGGGGACAGACAATGAAAAACTGTTTTTT	CASSYGGTDNEKLFF
15	TRBJ2-3	.	.	TRBV28	TGTGCCAGCAGTTTCGGCGGGAAGGGCACAGATACGCAGTATTTT	CASSFGGKGTDTQYF
11	TRBJ2-7	.	.	TRBV6-5	TGTGCCAGCAGACGGCAGGGCGAGCAGTACTTC	CASRRQGEQYF
13	TRBJ2-4	.	TRBD1	TRBV11-2	TGTGCCAGCAGAGGACAGGGACGGAACATTCAGTACTTC	CASRGQGRNIQYF
16	TRBJ2-3	.	TRBD2	TRBV5-1	TGCGCCAGCAGCTCGGTACTAGCGTCGGTCACAGATACGCAGTATTTT	CASSSVLASVTDTQYF
18	TRBJ2-3	.	TRBD2	TRBV4-1	TGCGCCAGCAGCCGCGGGAGGAGCGGGAGGGCCACGGGAGATACGCAGTATTTT	CASSRGRSGRATGDTQYF
19	TRBJ2-3	once	.	TRBV12-1	TGTGCCAGCAGCTTTGGACTAGCGGGGAAACGTCCAAACACAGATACGCAGTATTTT	CASSFGLAGKRPNTDTQYF
18	TRBJ2-7	.	TRBD2	TRBV5-1	TGCGCCAGCAGCTCTGGAGGACTAGCGGGACCGGGGTCCTACGAGCAGTACTTC	CASSSGGLAGPGSYEQYF
14	TRBJ2-7	.	TRBD2	TRBV5-1	TGCGCCAGCAGCTCGACTAGCGGGTCCCACGAGCAGTACTTC	CASSSTSGSHEQYF
13	TRBJ1-1	.	.	TRBV4-1	TGCGCCAGCAGCCTCATTCGGGGGGGAGAAGCTTTCTTT	CASSLIRGGEAFF
13	TRBJ1-1	.	TRBD1	TRBV11-3	TGTGCCAGCAGCTCAGGACAGGGCACTGAAGCTTTCTTT	CASSSGQGTEAFF
14	TRBJ2-2	.	.	TRBV7-9	TGTGCCAGCAGCTCAACCAGGGTCGACCGGGAGCTGTTTTTT	CASSSTRVDRELFF
14	TRBJ2-7	.	TRBD2	TRBV18	TGTGCCAGCTCATCGGCGGGAGGGTTCTACGAGCAGTACTTC	CASSSAGGFYEQYF
13	TRBJ2-7	.	.	TRBV29-1	TGCAGCGTTGAAGAGTTGGGCTCCTACGAGCAATACTTC	CSVEELGSYEQYF
15	TRBJ1-3	.	.	TRBV7-8	TGTGCCAGCAGCTTAGCGCCCAGCTCTGGAAACACCATATATTTT	CASSLAPSSGNTIYF
16	TRBJ2-1	.	.	TRBV4-1	TGCGCCAGCAGCCAAGGTTCTCAGGCACAGTACAATGAGCAGTTCTTC	CASSQGSQAQYNEQFF